These 20 T cell receptor beta chains came from one sample sequenced in a study of T cell clonality in common variable immunodeficiency. Measured with immunoSEQ multiplex PCR; TCRdb has only the in-frame clones, and not every one. Recorded here are more than 35,000 clones, none singletons. Specimen: peripheral blood mononuclear cells. Every receptor here comes from a person aged 18 to 75 in good health.

This clone was seen many times. The read falls 3 residues short of the CDR3 end, and the missing part is taken from the germline J gene. The V call is TRBV7-2, the J call TRBJ1-6; 7 bases agree with TRBD1. The CDR3 consists of 14 residues. Germline trimming cut 4 bases from V and 8 bases from J; bases unmatched to any gene: 5. Germline CDR1 is SGHTA and CDR2 is FQGNSA. The CDR3 sequence: CASSYGTEYSPLHF. CDR3 DNA, as far as it was read: TGTGCCAGCAGCTACGGGACAGAATATTCACCC.

This clone was seen many times. The read ends 3 residues before the CDR3 terminus; that terminus is restored from the germline J gene. The V call is TRBV4-1, the J call TRBJ1-5; 12 bases align to TRBD1. With V trimmed by 5 bases and J by 7 bases, 6 bases remained unmatched. The CDR3 sequence is 15 residues long. Germline lookup yields CDR1 MGHRA and CDR2 YSYEKL. This CDR3 is CASSATGQGAQPQHF. The DNA read from the CDR3 is TGCGCCAGCAGCGCCACGGGACAGGGGGCCCAGCCC.

This clone was observed at least ten times. The CDR3 end is not reached by the read, which stops 3 residues before it; the germline J gene fills it in. This chain links TRBV7-2 with TRBJ1-2, with 7 bases aligning to TRBD1. Germline V gene lookup returns CDR1 SGHTA and CDR2 FQGNSA. The CDR3 totals 13 residues. The V segment lost 0 bases and the J segment 7 bases; nucleotides outside the gene matches: 2. The chain's CDR3 is CASSLAGGGGYTF. The part of the CDR3 DNA that was read is TGTGCCAGCAGCTTAGCAGGGGGCGGTGGC.

This clone was counted many times. With the read ending 3 residues before the CDR3 end, the germline J gene is used to fill in that end. V gene TRBV2 combines with J gene TRBJ1-2; TRBD1 matches at 7 bases. CDR3 length: 12 residues. The germline V gene has CDR1 SNHLY and CDR2 FYNNEI. J gave up 5 bases and V 9 bases, and 6 bases lay outside the gene matches. Partial CDR3 DNA: TGTGCCAGACAGATACAGGGGTATGGC. Translated: CARQIQGYG. In full, the CDR3 reads CARQIQGYGYTF. Full variable domain (outside the CDR3, taken from reference TRBV2 and TRBJ1-2): EPEVTQTPSHQVTQMGQEVILRCVPISNHLYFYWYRQILGQKVEFLVSFYNNEISEKSEIFDDQFSVERPDGSNFTLKIRSTKLEDSAMYFCARQIQGYGYTFGSGTRLTVV.

This clone was found many times. The read terminates 3 residues ahead of where the CDR3 ends, so the germline J gene completes it. V and J are TRBV20-1 and TRBJ1-3; TRBD1 is a possible D gene (5 bases). With 5 bases removed from V and 0 bases from J, the gap between germline ends came to 14 bases. The V gene's germline CDR1 is DFQATT and CDR2 SNEGSKA (reference sequence). This CDR3 is 15 amino acids long. CDR3 sequence reads: CSASSDSYSGNTIYF. The part of the CDR3 DNA that was read is TGCAGTGCTTCCTCTGACAGTTACTCTGGAAACACC.

By proportion, this clone is medium-sized. The observed sequence ends 3 residues before the CDR3 terminus, with the missing tail filled in from the germline J gene. The chain couples TRBV7-3 to TRBJ2-1; 12 nucleotides agree with TRBD2. Germline CDR1 SGHTA, CDR2 FQGTGA. V trimming: 2 bases; J trimming: 8 bases; junction bases outside the gene matches: 7. This CDR3 has 16 residues. The CDR3 here is CASSLSPSGGAHEQFF. CDR3 DNA (partial): TGTGCCAGCAGCTTATCCCCTAGCGGGGGGGCCCATGAG.

This clone was seen at least ten times. The CDR3 end lies 3 residues beyond the end of the read and is filled in from the germline J gene. The chain carries TRBV5-1 and TRBJ2-7, with TRBD1 matching over 10 bases. Germline V lookup: CDR1 SGHRS, CDR2 YFSETQ. V lost 0 bases and J lost 4; bases outside the gene matches: 1. This CDR3 is 14 amino acids long. This CDR3 is CASSLGDRGYEQYF. The part of the CDR3 DNA that was read is TGCGCCAGCAGCTTGGGGGACAGGGGATACGAG.

There are many counts of this clone. The read gets to within 3 residues of the CDR3 end, and the germline J gene fills in the rest. This sequence joins TRBV6-4 and TRBJ2-1; 11 positions agree with TRBD2. V lost 4 bases to trimming and J lost 8 bases; unmatched junction nucleotides: 10. CDR1 and CDR2 from the germline V gene are MRHNA and SNTAGT. The CDR3 has 16 residues. The CDR3 DNA, read in part, is TGTGCCAGCAGTGCGACCGGGACTAGCGGTCCCCATGAG. It is translated as CASSATGTSGPHE. The entire CDR3 protein is CASSATGTSGPHEQFF.

This clone was detected ten times or more. Coverage ceases 3 residues before the CDR3 finishes, and the germline J gene fills in the end. The V and J genes are TRBV11-2 and TRBJ2-2; D ambiguous. CDR3 size: 13 residues. Germline V gives CDR1 SGHAT, CDR2 FQNNGV. The V and J ends lost 1 base and 6 bases respectively, with 6 bases between them. The CDR3 loop is CASSLVDAGELFF. The covered CDR3 bases are TGTGCCAGCAGCTTAGTAGATGCCGGGGAG.

This clone was recorded at least ten times. The observed sequence ends 3 residues before the CDR3 terminus, with the missing tail filled in from the germline J gene. J is TRBJ2-1 and V is TRBV6-4, with 8 nucleotides matching TRBD2. The CDR3 runs 13 residues. V lost 8 bases, J lost 9 bases, and 9 bases stayed unmatched. Germline V gene data show CDR1 as MRHNA and CDR2 as SNTAGT. CDR3 DNA (partial): TGTGCCAGCCCGGGACTAGAAGGAGTTGAG. Amino acid sequence: CASPGLEGVE. The whole CDR3 is CASPGLEGVEQFF.

This clone was recorded at least ten times. The read terminates 3 residues before the CDR3 end, so the remaining end is supplied by the germline J gene. This sequence joins TRBV5-1 and TRBJ2-1, with TRBD1 identical over 7 bases. This CDR3 comprises 14 residues. J gave up 4 bases and V 2 bases, and 3 bases lay outside the gene matches. CDR1 and CDR2 (germline): SGHRS, YFSETQ. CDR3 DNA (partial): TGCGCCAGCAGCTTAGGACAGGAGTACAATGAG. Translation: CASSLGQEYNE. The CDR3, in full, reads CASSLGQEYNEQFF.

This clone was observed at least ten times. The observed sequence ends 3 residues before the CDR3 terminus, with the missing tail filled in from the germline J gene. The gene calls are TRBV2 and TRBJ1-2, with 7 bases fitting TRBD1. CDR1 is SNHLY, CDR2 FYNNEI, per germline. The CDR3 is made up of 13 amino acids. The part of the CDR3 DNA that was read is TGTGCCAGCAGTGAAGCGACAGGGCCGGGC. Translation: CASSEATGPG. The whole CDR3 protein reads CASSEATGPGYTF.

This clone was counted ten times or more. The sequenced CDR3 bases are TGTGCCAGTAGTGGGCTAGCGGGGGACACAGATACG. Translated, it gives CASSGLAGDTDT. The full CDR3 protein reads CASSGLAGDTDTQYF. The chain couples TRBV19 to TRBJ2-3, with 10 positions matching TRBD2. The observed sequence ends 3 residues before the CDR3 terminus, with the missing tail filled in from the germline J gene. Trimming cost V 5 bases and J 2 bases; bases outside gene matches: 4. This CDR3 has 15 residues. Germline V lookup: CDR1 LNHDA, CDR2 SQIVND (reference sequence).

There are many counts of this clone. Read data end 3 residues before the CDR3 end; the end is taken from the germline J gene. The chain has TRBV13 and TRBJ2-1; 9 bases line up with TRBD2. V lost 4 bases, J lost 0 bases, and 4 bases stayed unmatched. The CDR3 is 16 residues long. Germline lookup yields CDR1 PRHDT and CDR2 FYEKMQ (reference sequence). This CDR3 reads CASSSLAGDSYNEQFF. CDR3 DNA (partial): TGTGCCAGCAGCTCATTAGCGGGAGACTCCTACAATGAG.

This clone was seen repeatedly, ten times or more. The read stops 3 residues short of the end of the CDR3; the missing end is completed from the germline J gene. V is TRBV29-1 and J is TRBJ2-3, with D possibly being TRBD1 (6 bases). This CDR3 contains 17 residues. CDR1 SQVTM and CDR2 ANQGSEA come from the germline V gene. V was trimmed by 0 bases and J by 4 bases, leaving 20 bases between them. The part of the CDR3 DNA that was read is TGCAGCGTTGAAGATCGGGGTCGGCAGGGGAAAGCAGATACG. It codes for CSVEDRGRQGKADT. The CDR3 as a whole reads CSVEDRGRQGKADTQYF.

This clone was found many times. From the germline J gene comes the end of the CDR3, since the read stops 3 residues before it. V usage is TRBV29-1 and J usage is TRBJ2-5; 8 bases are shared with TRBD1. The CDR3 totals 15 residues. With V trimmed by 0 bases and J by 2 bases, 5 bases remained unmatched. The germline gives CDR1 SQVTM, CDR2 ANQGSEA. CDR3 in amino acids: CSVEDRDRGQETQYF. The part of the CDR3 DNA that was read is TGCAGCGTTGAAGATAGAGACAGGGGTCAAGAGACC.

This clone was counted at least ten times. CDR3 sequence reads: CSVEGPTVNTEAFF. The DNA read from the CDR3 is TGCAGCGTTGAAGGCCCCACAGTGAACACTGAA. The rearrangement uses TRBV29-1 and TRBJ1-1; D call uncertain. The read terminates 3 residues ahead of where the CDR3 ends, so the germline J gene completes it. Between the trimmed V and J ends, which lost 1 base and 0 bases, there was a span of 9 bases. This CDR3 is 14 amino acids long. CDR1 is SQVTM and CDR2 is ANQGSEA in the germline V gene.

This clone was detected ten times or more. The covered CDR3 bases are TGTGCCAGCTCCCAGGGATTAAGGAACACTGAA. This translates into CASSQGLRNTE. The CDR3 as a whole reads CASSQGLRNTEAFF. The J gene is TRBJ1-1, the V gene TRBV18; maybe TRBD1 (5 bases). The read gets to within 3 residues of the CDR3 end, and the germline J gene fills in the rest. CDR1 and CDR2 (germline): KGHSH, LQKENI. The V end lost 6 bases, the J end lost 1 base, and 12 bases lay between the germline ends. The CDR3 has 14 residues.

This clone was seen ten or more times. With the read ending 3 residues before the CDR3 end, the germline J gene is used to fill in that end. The chain has TRBV20-1 and TRBJ2-7, with 9 positions matching TRBD1. The CDR3 covers 14 residues. V shed 3 bases, J shed 1 base, and the junction held 4 bases outside the gene matches. Germline CDR1 and CDR2: DFQATT and SNEGSKA (reference sequence). The CDR3 loop reads CSARSGTGSYEQYF. Incomplete CDR3 DNA: TGCAGTGCTAGGTCCGGGACAGGGTCCTACGAG.

This clone occurred many times. The read gets to within 3 residues of the CDR3 end, and the germline J gene fills in the rest. The chain links TRBV19 to TRBJ2-7; D ambiguous. V lost 4 bases and J 6 bases, leaving 19 bases between the germline ends. The CDR3 totals 15 residues. CDR1 and CDR2 from the germline V gene are LNHDA and SQIVND (reference sequence). The DNA read from the CDR3 is TGTGCCAGTAGTACCTTACCTTCCTACTCTGCCGAG. Its protein is CASSTLPSYSAE. The complete CDR3 reads CASSTLPSYSAEQYF.